The rows below give T cell receptor beta chains drawn from one sample of a study of human T cells and chemical hapten exposure. Each CDR3 protein is one row after TCRdb ran MiXCR on the RACE reads. The sample yields under 90,000 distinct CDR3 sequences, 9.6% seen once. The sample consisted of whole blood, taken in connection with sensitization to the hapten diphenylcyclopropenone (DPC). These receptors were taken from a woman between 40 and 50 years old with alopecia areata. Some clones in this sample may be carry-over from other donors' samples. Each CDR3 is given with its conserved first and last residue. Fields, in order: CDR3 protein, CDR3 DNA, V gene, clone size, D gene, J gene. The D gene is left open where the match is weak. Some rows have no size entry. The others give once, few or many, or a class for an expanded clone.

CASSTLESGYEQYF TGTGCCAGCAGCACCCTGGAGAGCGGATACGAGCAGTACTTC TRBV7-8 - - TRBJ2-7
CSARQGLPYEQYF TGCAGTGCTCGACAGGGGCTACCCTACGAGCAGTACTTC TRBV20-1 - TRBD1 TRBJ2-7
CASSLRWGVDTGELFF TGCGCCAGCAGCTTGCGGTGGGGTGTGGACACCGGGGAGCTGTTTTTT TRBV5-1 - - TRBJ2-2
CASAGQISYNEQFF TGTGCCAGCGCGGGACAGATCTCCTACAATGAGCAGTTCTTC TRBV6-2/TRBV6-3 few - TRBJ2-1
CASSEGTGRGYGYTF TGTGCCAGCAGTGAAGGGACAGGGAGAGGATATGGCTACACCTTC TRBV2 - TRBD1 TRBJ1-2
CASRTTGGFNQPQHF TGTGCCAGCAGGACGACAGGGGGATTCAATCAGCCCCAGCATTTT TRBV6-2/TRBV6-3 many TRBD1 TRBJ1-5
CSVEEGAAYNEQFF TGCAGCGTTGAGGAGGGGGCGGCGTACAATGAGCAGTTCTTC TRBV29-1 few - TRBJ2-1
CASRDTSYEQYF TGCGCCAGCAGGGATACCTCCTACGAGCAGTACTTC TRBV5-1 many - TRBJ2-7
CASSLHLNYGYTF TGTGCCAGCAGTCTCCACCTTAACTATGGCTACACCTTC TRBV11-2 few - TRBJ1-2
CASKMGYGYTF TGTGCCAGCAAGATGGGGTATGGCTACACCTTC TRBV28 many - TRBJ1-2
CASRYKYYEQYF TGTGCCAGCAGATACAAGTACTACGAGCAGTACTTC TRBV6-1 few - TRBJ2-7
CASSLEGLYGYTF TGCGCCAGCAGCTTGGAGGGTCTTTATGGCTACACCTTC TRBV5-1 many - TRBJ1-2
CASSLTGGKETQYF TGTGCCAGCAGCTTGACAGGGGGCAAGGAGACCCAGTACTTC TRBV7-2 - TRBD1 TRBJ2-5
CSADPGGSYEQYF TGCAGTGCCGATCCAGGGGGTTCCTACGAGCAGTACTTC TRBV20-1 many TRBD1 TRBJ2-7
CASSENYNEQFF TGTGCCAGCAGTGAGAACTACAATGAGCAGTTCTTC TRBV25-1 - - TRBJ2-1
CASSSTERGPGNTIYF TGTGCCAGCTCATCAACGGAGAGGGGGCCTGGAAACACCATATATTTT TRBV18 many TRBD1 TRBJ1-3
CASSSSNDRGRETQYF TGTGCCAGCAGCTCGTCCAACGACAGGGGGCGAGAGACCCAGTACTTC TRBV7-9 - TRBD1 TRBJ2-5